These T cell receptor beta chains were read from a single sample in a study of OX40 agonist ivuxolimab in advanced cancers. TCRdb keeps only in-frame clones here, not all; method: immunoSEQ multiplex PCR. The sample lists about 78,000 clones, about nine tenths occurring once. This material consisted of CD4+ or CD8+ T cells sorted from blood, taken in a trial of the OX40 agonist ivuxolimab. The receptors derive from an adult with an advanced solid tumor such as melanoma, head and neck, liver or kidney cancer. CDR3s include the opening cysteine and the closing phenylalanine or tryptophan. The order of the fields is CDR3 protein, J gene, V gene, clone size. Only some rows state a clone size, as once, few, many or a class for expanded clones.

CDR3: CASSEGLGGSTEAFF; J: TRBJ1-1; V: TRBV7-9; size: .
CDR3: CASSMFVWTSGLSYNEQFF; J: TRBJ2-1; V: TRBV19; size: .
CDR3: CASSWLAGTNTGELFF; J: TRBJ2-2; V: TRBV5-1; size: .
CDR3: CASSPRLAGGFYEQYF; J: TRBJ2-7; V: TRBV18; size: .
CDR3: CAISDVSQGPYEQYF; J: TRBJ2-7; V: TRBV10-3; size: .
CDR3: CASSIGGANTEAFF; J: TRBJ1-1; V: TRBV19; size: .
CDR3: CASSLYVSGSPEQYF; J: TRBJ2-7; V: TRBV11-2; size: .
CDR3: CASSPRLAGETQYF; J: TRBJ2-5; V: TRBV5-1; size: .
CDR3: CASSQSDRERSEQYF; J: TRBJ2-7; V: TRBV4-1; size: .
CDR3: CASSLRVLLGGDMNTEAFF; J: TRBJ1-1; V: TRBV18; size: .
CDR3: CASSRHGTGNEQYF; J: .; V: TRBV28; size: .
CDR3: CASSQVNGGRETQYF; J: TRBJ2-5; V: TRBV4-1; size: .
CDR3: CASSTPRLAASYNEQFF; J: TRBJ2-1; V: TRBV19; size: once
CDR3: CASSIDGAGSSYNEQFF; J: TRBJ2-1; V: TRBV19; size: .
CDR3: CASSLGTSGKQETQYF; J: TRBJ2-5; V: TRBV7-3; size: .
CDR3: CASSPSSHRGETQYF; J: TRBJ2-5; V: TRBV4-3; size: .
CDR3: CASSHPDRRDTEAFF; J: TRBJ1-1; V: TRBV4-1; size: .
CDR3: CASSQGPSGRWAGELFF; J: TRBJ2-2; V: TRBV4-1; size: .
CDR3: CASSPPSTGALAEAFF; J: TRBJ1-1; V: TRBV18; size: .
CDR3: CAISSTWTGETEAFF; J: TRBJ1-1; V: TRBV10-3; size: .
CDR3: CASSSRGGETGELFF; J: TRBJ2-2; V: TRBV9; size: .
CDR3: CASSLALGAGNTIYF; J: TRBJ1-3; V: TRBV5-6; size: .
CDR3: CASSEKVAGTWNEQFF; J: TRBJ2-1; V: TRBV10-1; size: .
CDR3: CASSIDHPGVQQYF; J: TRBJ2-7; V: TRBV19; size: few
CDR3: CASSETGWGNDEQYF; J: TRBJ2-7; V: TRBV9; size: .
CDR3: CASRGTTYEQYF; J: TRBJ2-7; V: TRBV28; size: .
CDR3: CASSPGGGEQFF; J: TRBJ2-1; V: TRBV18; size: .
CDR3: CASSSGPSYEQYF; J: TRBJ2-7; V: TRBV7-3; size: .
CDR3: CASSFESGLQETQYF; J: TRBJ2-5; V: TRBV5-8; size: .
CDR3: CAINGGATDTQYF; J: TRBJ2-3; V: TRBV10-3; size: .
CDR3: CASSPGNSYNEQFF; J: TRBJ2-1; V: TRBV5-1; size: .
CDR3: CASSQQSQETQYF; J: TRBJ2-5; V: TRBV5-4; size: .
CDR3: CASSLQVTGVATEAFF; J: TRBJ1-1; V: TRBV27; size: few
CDR3: CASSPDLSNTEAFF; J: TRBJ1-1; V: TRBV18; size: .
CDR3: CASSLSHRVEGYTF; J: TRBJ1-2; V: TRBV28; size: .
CDR3: CAISRTSGNSDTQYF; J: TRBJ2-3; V: TRBV10-3; size: .
CDR3: CASSLDGMNTEAFF; J: TRBJ1-1; V: TRBV7-9; size: .
CDR3: CASSLSPFRGRYEQFF; J: TRBJ2-1; V: TRBV28; size: .
CDR3: CASLAPRGVYNEQFF; J: TRBJ2-1; V: TRBV7-9; size: .
CDR3: CASSFTGGALGYDEQFF; J: TRBJ2-1; V: TRBV7-8; size: .
CDR3: CASSDSGLAGTYNEQFF; J: TRBJ2-1; V: TRBV2; size: few
CDR3: CASSPRQVNTGELFF; J: TRBJ2-2; V: TRBV7-9; size: .
CDR3: CSVPSRAHNEQFF; J: TRBJ2-1; V: TRBV29-1; size: .
CDR3: CASSQGGETQYF; J: TRBJ2-5; V: TRBV4-2; size: .
CDR3: CASSFGVVRETQYF; J: TRBJ2-5; V: TRBV5-4; size: .
CDR3: CASSPRGQGDVFF; J: TRBJ1-1; V: TRBV5-4; size: .
CDR3: CASSATPRAGANVLTF; J: TRBJ2-6; V: TRBV19; size: .
CDR3: CASSGRVGYTF; J: TRBJ1-2; V: TRBV19; size: few